These T cell receptor beta chains were read from a single sample in a study of blood T cell repertoires in COVID-19. Profiled with immunoSEQ multiplex PCR; TCRdb holds only in-frame clones, not every one. The repertoire consists of around 260,000 clones, with 80% to 90% occurring once and the leading ten covering roughly 4%. Sequencing input: PBMCs or T cells enriched from blood (not recorded which). All receptors come from a woman aged 25 to 39 who had recovered from COVID-19. Each CDR3 is given with its conserved first and last residue. The order of the fields is D gene, J gene, clone size, V gene, CDR3 protein, CDR3 DNA. A D gene is named only where the DNA matches it firmly. Clone size, where shown, is once, few, many, or a class for clones that have expanded.

>.|TRBJ1-5|.|TRBV28
CASSSGARPQHF
TGTGCCAGCAGTTCAGGGGCCCGGCCCCAGCATTTT
>TRBD1|TRBJ1-5|.|TRBV19
CASSTGTGVVGPQHF
TGTGCCAGTAGTACCGGGACAGGAGTGGTAGGGCCCCAGCATTTT
>TRBD1|TRBJ2-5|.|TRBV10-1
CASSFGLQGARETQYF
TGCGCCAGCAGTTTCGGGTTACAGGGGGCCCGGGAGACCCAGTACTTC
>.|TRBJ2-7|.|TRBV5-6
CASSLYRALYEQYF
TGTGCCAGCAGCTTGTACAGGGCCCTCTACGAGCAGTACTTC
>.|TRBJ1-2|.|TRBV28
CASSLEVRTTGYTF
TGTGCCAGCAGCCTCGAAGTAAGGACTACTGGCTACACCTTC
>TRBD1|TRBJ2-5|once|TRBV28
CASSAGTGKETQYF
TGTGCCAGCAGTGCCGGGACAGGGAAAGAGACCCAGTACTTC
>TRBD1|TRBJ1-1|.|TRBV6-5
CAGQWDRGTEAFF
TGTGCCGGCCAGTGGGACAGGGGGACTGAAGCTTTCTTT
>TRBD2|TRBJ2-7|.|TRBV30
CASRLKRGGEDSYEQYF
TGTGCCTCCCGCTTAAAGCGGGGGGGTGAAGATTCCTACGAGCAGTACTTC
>.|TRBJ2-1|.|TRBV7-9
CASSLVTGEQFF
TGTGCCAGCAGCTTAGTAACGGGAGAGCAGTTCTTC
>.|TRBJ1-5|.|TRBV20-1
CTHHQPQHF
TGCACCCATCATCAGCCCCAGCATTTT
>.|TRBJ1-3|.|TRBV10-3
CAISGGGDTGNTIYF
TGTGCCATCAGTGGAGGAGGGGATACTGGAAACACCATATATTTT
>.|TRBJ1-3|.|TRBV7-2
CASSLTPAGVSGNTIYF
TGTGCCAGCAGCTTAACCCCCGCAGGGGTCTCTGGAAACACCATATATTTT
>.|TRBJ1-6|.|TRBV27
CASSPRTVSPLHF
TGTGCCAGCAGTCCCCGGACAGTTTCACCCCTCCACTTT
>TRBD2|TRBJ2-3|.|TRBV9
CASSVGSGATDTQYF
TGTGCCAGCAGCGTAGGTAGCGGGGCTACAGATACGCAGTATTTT
>TRBD1|TRBJ1-5|.|TRBV5-8
CASSSNRGGEGNQPQHF
TGTGCCAGCAGCAGTAACAGGGGAGGCGAAGGCAATCAGCCCCAGCATTTT
>TRBD2|TRBJ2-1|.|TRBV18
CASSPLPSGGYNEQFF
TGTGCCAGCTCACCACTTCCCAGCGGGGGTTACAATGAGCAGTTCTTC
>TRBD1|TRBJ1-2|.|TRBV30
CAWSFTGQGNGYTF
TGTGCCTGGAGCTTTACGGGACAGGGGAATGGCTACACCTTC
>TRBD2|TRBJ2-7|.|TRBV27
CASSSLAGSYEQYF
TGTGCCAGCAGTTCTCTAGCGGGCTCCTACGAGCAGTACTTC
>TRBD2|TRBJ2-1|.|TRBV3-1/TRBV3-2
CASSQGLVGEQFF
TGTGCCAGCAGCCAGGGACTAGTAGGGGAGCAGTTCTTC
>.|TRBJ2-1|.|TRBV9
CASSEGWYNEQFF
TGTGCCAGCAGCGAGGGGTGGTACAATGAGCAGTTCTTC
>TRBD2|TRBJ2-5|.|TRBV19
CASSSTSGWETQYF
TGTGCCAGTAGTTCGACTAGCGGTTGGGAGACCCAGTACTTC
>.|TRBJ1-2|.|TRBV9
CASSVVRSGGYTF
TGTGCCAGCAGCGTAGTCCGGTCAGGAGGCTACACCTTC
>TRBD1|TRBJ2-1|.|TRBV7-2
CASILDRDRVFTEQFF
TGTGCCAGCATCCTGGACCGGGACAGGGTCTTTACTGAGCAGTTCTTC
>.|TRBJ2-1|.|TRBV4-1
CASSYLGRSSYNEQFF
TGCGCCAGCAGCTACCTGGGGAGAAGCTCCTACAATGAGCAGTTCTTC
>TRBD1|TRBJ1-1|.|TRBV27
CASGNRGTTEAFF
TGTGCCAGCGGTAACAGGGGGACCACTGAAGCTTTCTTT
>.|TRBJ1-3|once|TRBV11-3
CASSFYRDNTIYF
TGTGCCAGCAGCTTCTACCGGGATAACACCATATATTTT